Following are 3 T cell receptor beta chains from one sample sequenced in a study of read filtering for tumor transcriptome and immune sequencing. The library was built from roughly 400 ng RNA with molecular barcoded adaptors for alpha/delta and beta/gamma chains. TCRdb itself ran the reads through MiXCR, one entry per CDR3 protein. The repertoire consists of tens of thousands of distinct CDR3 sequences, with about 22% occurring once and the leading ten covering about an eighth. The source material was a population of CD138-negative cells sorted from bone marrow. Receptor source: a donor aged 40 or older with multiple myeloma.

The chain employs TRBV20-1 and TRBJ1-2; D unclear. Germline CDR1 DFQATT, CDR2 SNEGSKA (reference sequence). The CDR3 spans 11 residues. V was trimmed by 5 bases and J by 3 bases, leaving 7 bases between them. The CDR3, as DNA: TGCAGTGCTTGGGATCACTATGGCTACACCTTC. Protein sequence: CSAWDHYGYTF.

In this sample, this clonotype turned up many times. The chain joins TRBV5-1 to TRBJ2-3; D ambiguous. Looked up from germline, CDR1 is SGHRS and CDR2 is YFSETQ. V lost 1 base and J lost 0, with 9 bases in between. The CDR3 contains 15 residues. In nucleotides, the CDR3 is TGCGCCAGCAGCTTGACGGTTCTCAGCACAGATACGCAGTATTTT. It is translated as CASSLTVLSTDTQYF.

Of note for this clonotype: A much more abundant neighbour one base away suggests this may be a read error. Lacking the conserved final phenylalanine or tryptophan, this CDR3 likely reflects a read error. The chain employs TRBV28 and TRBJ1-5; no clear D. The germline V gene encodes CDR1 MDHEN and CDR2 SYDVKM. CDR3 length: 15 residues. V shed 7 bases and J shed 2 bases, with 15 bases lying between them. The CDR3 protein is CASTFLGGGNQPQHL. CDR3 sequence (DNA): TGTGCCAGCACGTTCCTAGGTGGGGGCAATCAGCCCCAGCATTTA.